These 4 T cell receptor beta chains were sequenced from one sample in a study of blood T cell repertoires in COVID-19 (dated by TCRdb to the early 2020s). The method behind the library was the immunoSEQ multiplex PCR assay. TCRdb's version of the immuneACCESS table is confined to in-frame rearrangements and falls short of the full clone set. An unresolved V gene accounts for under half of the shortfall where checked; the remainder is of unknown origin. The sample records 250,000 to 400,000 clones, approximately 88% of which are singletons. The ten largest clones take up under 2% of the sample. The sequenced sample was peripheral blood. Every receptor here comes from a woman aged 25 to 39 with COVID-19, enrolled during active disease.

The V gene is TRBV24-1, the J gene TRBJ1-1; D perhaps matches TRBD1 (6 bases). CDR1 and CDR2 (germline): KGHDR, SFDVKD. The germline V and J ends were trimmed by 4 bases and 4 bases, with 9 bases remaining between them. CDR3 size: 13 residues. This CDR3 reads CATSEGRGTEAFF. The CDR3 nucleotides are TGTGCCACCAGTGAGGGCAGGGGCACTGAAGCTTTCTTT.

The table lists this clone with a few counts. The CDR3 loop reads CASSQRGQGNSPLHF. The CDR3 DNA is TGCGCCAGCAGCCAGAGAGGACAGGGTAATTCACCCCTCCACTTT. J is TRBJ1-6 and V is TRBV4-1; 8 nucleotides align to TRBD1. The CDR3 consists of 15 residues. The trim removed 3 bases at V and 6 bases at J, leaving 4 bases unmatched. Germline V gene data show CDR1 as MGHRA and CDR2 as YSYEKL.

This chain joins TRBV28 and TRBJ2-1; TRBD1 is a possible D gene (5 bases). Per germline, CDR1 MDHEN and CDR2 SYDVKM. The CDR3 is 16 residues long. The V end lost 5 bases, the J end lost 6 bases, and 20 bases lay between the germline ends. CDR3 region: CASSPTGFSWGNEQFF. CDR3 nucleotides: TGTGCCAGCAGTCCAACAGGCTTCTCATGGGGCAATGAGCAGTTCTTC.

This clone was recorded once. The chain couples TRBV6-1 to TRBJ1-6, with a weak D call TRBD1 (5 bases). Germline CDR1 MNHNS, CDR2 SASEGT. The CDR3 contains 13 residues. V shed 2 bases and J shed 10 bases, with 9 bases lying between them. The CDR3 here is CASSEQGSSPLHF. The CDR3 nucleotides read TGTGCCAGCAGTGAACAGGGATCCTCACCCCTCCACTTT.